A selection of T cell receptor beta chains follows, all from one sample in a study of human T cells and chemical hapten exposure. In TCRdb, the RACE reads were re-called with MiXCR into one record per CDR3 protein. The data contain roughly 50,000 distinct CDR3 sequences, roughly 11% of them singletons. Specimen: whole blood, collected in connection with sensitization to the hapten diphenylcyclopropenone (DPC). The receptors stem from a woman aged 40-49 years with alopecia areata. Some clones in this sample may be carry-over from other donors' samples. The CDR3 runs from the conserved cysteine through the conserved F or W. The D gene is left open where the match is weak. Some rows have no size entry. The others give once, few or many, or a class for an expanded clone.

clone_size	v_call	d_call	j_call	cdr3_aa	cdr3_nt
many	TRBV12-3/TRBV12-4	TRBD1	TRBJ2-1	CASSPGQGRNEQFF	TGTGCCAGCAGCCCGGGACAGGGGAGGAATGAGCAGTTCTTC
few	TRBV6-2/TRBV6-3	.	TRBJ1-1	CAVWEGPEAFF	TGTGCCGTCTGGGAGGGTCCTGAAGCTTTCTTT
many	TRBV3-1	TRBD2	TRBJ2-1	CASSQERSAGGVRIEQFF	TGTGCCAGCAGCCAAGAACGCTCAGCGGGAGGGGTTAGGATTGAGCAGTTCTTC
.	TRBV27	.	TRBJ2-2	CASFRAGAGELFF	TGTGCCAGCTTCCGGGCTGGGGCCGGGGAGCTGTTTTTT
many	TRBV13	.	TRBJ1-4	CASSFAGRGNEKLFF	TGTGCCAGCAGCTTCGCCGGACGGGGTAATGAAAAACTGTTTTTT
many	TRBV21-1	.	TRBJ2-1	CASRKGTERGVHNEQFF	TGTGCCAGCAGAAAGGGGACGGAGCGGGGGGTACACAATGAGCAGTTCTTC
.	TRBV28	.	TRBJ1-2	CASSYRDRGYTF	TGTGCCAGCAGTTACAGGGATAGAGGCTACACCTTC
many	TRBV6-6	.	TRBJ1-3	CASRFTRGASGNTIYF	TGTGCCAGCAGGTTTACTCGTGGGGCCTCTGGAAACACCATATATTTT
.	TRBV30	.	TRBJ1-1	CAWTPGTPEAFF	TGTGCCTGGACCCCTGGGACACCTGAAGCTTTCTTT
many	TRBV19	TRBD1	TRBJ1-2	CASNMGQYYGYTF	TGTGCCAGTAACATGGGACAGTACTATGGCTACACCTTC
many	TRBV5-1	TRBD1	TRBJ2-7	CASSPGQASGEQYF	TGCGCCAGCAGCCCCGGACAGGCCAGCGGCGAGCAGTACTTC
few	TRBV29-1	TRBD1	TRBJ2-1	CSVADRVYNEQFF	TGCAGCGTTGCGGACAGGGTCTACAATGAGCAGTTCTTC
few	TRBV7-9	TRBD1	TRBJ2-2	CASSFSATGTTGELFF	TGTGCCAGCAGCTTTAGTGCGACAGGGACCACCGGGGAGCTGTTTTTT
many	TRBV7-9	.	TRBJ1-4	CASSLVAGRNEKLFF	TGTGCCAGCAGCTTAGTGGCGGGGCGTAATGAAAAACTGTTTTTT
.	TRBV18	TRBD1	TRBJ1-2	CASSPLTGGDYGYTF	TGTGCCAGCTCACCTCTGACAGGGGGCGACTATGGCTACACCTTC
many	TRBV23-1	.	TRBJ1-5	CASIRTGRSQPQHF	TGCGCCAGCATCCGAACAGGGAGAAGTCAGCCCCAGCATTTT
few	TRBV5-4	TRBD1	TRBJ1-2	CASSFQGGNYGYTF	TGTGCCAGCAGCTTCCAGGGGGGCAACTATGGCTACACCTTC
many	TRBV7-2	.	TRBJ1-2	CASSLKRFGYTF	TGTGCCAGCAGCTTAAAAAGGTTTGGCTACACCTTC
many	TRBV2	.	TRBJ1-5	CASSETRYSNQPQHF	TGTGCCAGCAGTGAGACGCGGTATAGCAATCAGCCCCAGCATTTT
.	TRBV10-3	.	TRBJ1-4	CAISDAGGREKLFF	TGTGCCATCAGTGATGCGGGGGGCCGCGAAAAACTGTTTTTT
few	TRBV11-3	.	TRBJ2-6	CASSFLTDFPFSGANVLTF	TGTGCCAGCAGCTTCCTGACAGATTTTCCTTTCTCTGGGGCCAACGTCCTGACTTTC
many	TRBV2	TRBD1	TRBJ1-1	CASSWTGVAEAFF	TGTGCCAGCAGCTGGACAGGGGTCGCTGAAGCTTTCTTT
many	TRBV27	.	TRBJ1-5	CASSPWEGPWRQPQHF	TGTGCCAGCAGTCCCTGGGAAGGGCCTTGGAGACAGCCCCAGCATTTT
many	TRBV20-1	TRBD2	TRBJ2-7	CSASRDYPAYEQYF	TGCAGTGCTAGCCGGGACTACCCGGCCTACGAGCAGTACTTC
.	TRBV5-1	.	TRBJ1-1	CASRRAGRHTEAFF	TGCGCCAGCAGGAGGGCTGGGAGGCACACTGAAGCTTTCTTT
many	TRBV7-6	.	TRBJ2-1	CASSLVAFREQFF	TGTGCCAGCAGCTTAGTTGCTTTCCGTGAGCAGTTCTTC